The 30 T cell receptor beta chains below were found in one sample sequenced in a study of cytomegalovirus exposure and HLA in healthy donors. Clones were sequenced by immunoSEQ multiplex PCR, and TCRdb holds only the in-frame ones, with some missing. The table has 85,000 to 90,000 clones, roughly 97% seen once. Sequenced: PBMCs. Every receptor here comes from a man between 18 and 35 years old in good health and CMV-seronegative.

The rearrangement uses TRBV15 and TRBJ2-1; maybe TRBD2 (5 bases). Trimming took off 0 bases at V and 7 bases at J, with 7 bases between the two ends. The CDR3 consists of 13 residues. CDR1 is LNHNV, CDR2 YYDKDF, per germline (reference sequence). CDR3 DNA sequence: TGTGCCACCAGCAGAGACAGGAGGAATGAGCAGTTCTTC. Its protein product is CATSRDRRNEQFF.

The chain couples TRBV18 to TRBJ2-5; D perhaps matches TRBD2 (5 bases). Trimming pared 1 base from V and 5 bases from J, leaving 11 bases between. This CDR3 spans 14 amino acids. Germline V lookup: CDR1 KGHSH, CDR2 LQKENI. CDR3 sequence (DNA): TGTGCCAGCTCACCACTCCGAGGCGGGGAGACCCAGTACTTC. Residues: CASSPLRGGETQYF.

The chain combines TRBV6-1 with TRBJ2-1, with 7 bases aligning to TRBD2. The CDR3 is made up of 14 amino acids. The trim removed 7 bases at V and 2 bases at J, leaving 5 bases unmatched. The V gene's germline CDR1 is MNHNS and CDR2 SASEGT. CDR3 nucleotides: TGTGCCAGCAATCCGGGACTACCCTACAATGAGCAGTTCTTC. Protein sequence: CASNPGLPYNEQFF.

CDR3 nucleotides: TGTGCCAGCAGACATCCCCGTGGGAGGAACACTGAAGCTTTCTTT. This gives the protein CASRHPRGRNTEAFF. This sequence joins TRBV11-2 and TRBJ1-1; D unresolved. Germline lookup yields CDR1 SGHAT and CDR2 FQNNGV. Trimming shortened V by 6 bases and J by 1 base, and 15 bases separated the two germline ends. The length of the CDR3 is 15 residues.

This chain's CDR3 is CAIIEREYEQYV. The CDR3 DNA follows: TGTGCCATCATTGAGCGGGAGTACGAGCAGTACGTC. The chain links TRBV10-3 to TRBJ2-7, with 8 bases matching TRBD2. The CDR3 runs 12 residues. CDR1 is ENHRY, CDR2 SYGVKD, per germline.

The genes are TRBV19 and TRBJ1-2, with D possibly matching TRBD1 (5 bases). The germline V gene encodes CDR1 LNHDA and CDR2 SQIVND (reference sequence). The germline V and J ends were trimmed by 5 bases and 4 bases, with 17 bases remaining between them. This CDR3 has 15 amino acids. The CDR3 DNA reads TGTGCCAGTAGTCTCCAAAGGGGAGGAACCTATGGCTACACCTTC. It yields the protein CASSLQRGGTYGYTF.

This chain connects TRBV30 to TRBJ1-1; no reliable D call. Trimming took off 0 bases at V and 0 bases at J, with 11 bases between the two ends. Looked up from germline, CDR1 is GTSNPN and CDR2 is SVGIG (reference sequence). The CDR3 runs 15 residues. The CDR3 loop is CAWSVQTGMNTEAFF. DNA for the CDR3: TGTGCCTGGAGTGTACAGACGGGAATGAACACTGAAGCTTTCTTT.

CDR3 sequence: CASRISGPLGEQFF. The CDR3 nucleotides are TGTGCCAGCCGCATTAGCGGGCCTTTGGGTGAGCAGTTCTTC. This chain connects TRBV19 to TRBJ2-1; 7 positions agree with TRBD2. Germline CDR1 reads LNHDA; CDR2 reads SQIVND (reference sequence). V was pared by 9 bases and J by 9 bases, with 14 bases of the junction left unmatched. The CDR3 has 14 residues.

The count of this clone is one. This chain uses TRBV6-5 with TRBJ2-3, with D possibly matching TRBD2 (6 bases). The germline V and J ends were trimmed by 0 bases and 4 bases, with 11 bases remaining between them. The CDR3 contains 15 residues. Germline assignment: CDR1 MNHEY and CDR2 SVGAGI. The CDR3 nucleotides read TGTGCCAGCAGTTACTCGGGCGCTAGCGCAGATACGCAGTATTTT. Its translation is CASSYSGASADTQYF.

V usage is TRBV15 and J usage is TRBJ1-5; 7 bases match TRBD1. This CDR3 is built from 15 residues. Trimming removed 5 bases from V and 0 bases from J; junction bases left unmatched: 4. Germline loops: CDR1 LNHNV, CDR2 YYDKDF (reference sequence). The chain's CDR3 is CATSVGTASNQPQHF. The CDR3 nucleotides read TGTGCCACCAGCGTCGGGACAGCTAGCAATCAGCCCCAGCATTTT.

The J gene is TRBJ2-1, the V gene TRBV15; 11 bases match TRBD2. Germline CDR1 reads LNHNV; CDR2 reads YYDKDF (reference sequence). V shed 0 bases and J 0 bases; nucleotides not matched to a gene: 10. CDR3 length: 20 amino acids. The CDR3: CATSREAGLAGHSSYNEQFF. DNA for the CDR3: TGTGCCACCAGCAGAGAAGCCGGACTAGCGGGCCACTCCTCCTACAATGAGCAGTTCTTC.

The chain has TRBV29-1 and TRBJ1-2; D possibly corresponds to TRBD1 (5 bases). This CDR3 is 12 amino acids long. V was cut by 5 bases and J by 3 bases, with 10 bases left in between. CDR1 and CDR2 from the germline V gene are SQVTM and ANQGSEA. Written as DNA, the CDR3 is TGCAGCGTTCCCAGGGAAGACTATGGCTACACCTTC. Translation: CSVPREDYGYTF.

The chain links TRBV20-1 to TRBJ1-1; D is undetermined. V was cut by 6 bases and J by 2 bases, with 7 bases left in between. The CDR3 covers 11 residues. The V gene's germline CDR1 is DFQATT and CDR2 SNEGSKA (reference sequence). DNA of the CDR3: TGCAGTGCGCTATTTAACACTGAAGCTTTCTTT. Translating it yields CSALFNTEAFF.

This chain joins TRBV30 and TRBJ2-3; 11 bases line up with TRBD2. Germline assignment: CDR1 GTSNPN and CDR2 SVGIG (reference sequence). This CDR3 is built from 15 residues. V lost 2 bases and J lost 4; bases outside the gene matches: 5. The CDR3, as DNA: TGTGCCTGGAGTAGACTAGCGGGATTTTCAGATACGCAGTATTTT. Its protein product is CAWSRLAGFSDTQYF.

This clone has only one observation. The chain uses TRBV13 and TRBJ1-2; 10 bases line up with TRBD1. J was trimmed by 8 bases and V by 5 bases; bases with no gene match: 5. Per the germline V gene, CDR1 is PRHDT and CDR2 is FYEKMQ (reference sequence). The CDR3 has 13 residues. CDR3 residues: CASSPGTGEGYTF. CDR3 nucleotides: TGTGCCAGCAGCCCGGGGACAGGGGAAGGCTACACCTTC.

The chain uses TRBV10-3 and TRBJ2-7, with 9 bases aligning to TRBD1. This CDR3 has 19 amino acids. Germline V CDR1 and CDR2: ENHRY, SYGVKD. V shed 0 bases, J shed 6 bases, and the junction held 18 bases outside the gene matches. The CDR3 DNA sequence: TGTGCCATCAGTGAGTCGGGCTGGGACAGGGTTTCTCGAGCTTGCGAGCAGTACTTC. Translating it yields CAISESGWDRVSRACEQYF.

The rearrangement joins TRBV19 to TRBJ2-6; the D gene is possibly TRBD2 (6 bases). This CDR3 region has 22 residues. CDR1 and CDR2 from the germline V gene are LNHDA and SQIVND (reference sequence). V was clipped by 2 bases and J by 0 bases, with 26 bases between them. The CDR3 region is CASSIPGSVGSPFPSGANVLTF. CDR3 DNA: TGTGCCAGTAGTATACCCGGGAGCGTTGGGTCGCCCTTCCCCTCTGGGGCCAACGTCCTGACTTTC.

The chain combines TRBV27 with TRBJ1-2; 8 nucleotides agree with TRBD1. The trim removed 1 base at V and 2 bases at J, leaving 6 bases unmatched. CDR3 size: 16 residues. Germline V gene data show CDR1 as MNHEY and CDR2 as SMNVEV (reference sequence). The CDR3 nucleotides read TGTGCCAGCAGTTTATTAGGGCAGGGGGCGAACTATGGCTACACCTTC. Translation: CASSLLGQGANYGYTF.

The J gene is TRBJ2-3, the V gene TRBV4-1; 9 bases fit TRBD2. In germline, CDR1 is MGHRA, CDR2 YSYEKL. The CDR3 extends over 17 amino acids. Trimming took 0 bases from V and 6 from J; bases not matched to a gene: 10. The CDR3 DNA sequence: TGCGCCAGCAGCCAAGATTTCGCGGGAGGGGTTCGGGATACGCAGTATTTT. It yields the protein CASSQDFAGGVRDTQYF.

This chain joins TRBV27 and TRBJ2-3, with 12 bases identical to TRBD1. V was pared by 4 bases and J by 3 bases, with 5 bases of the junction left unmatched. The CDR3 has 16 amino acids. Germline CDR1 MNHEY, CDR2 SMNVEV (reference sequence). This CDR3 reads CASSYGDRGQTDTQYF. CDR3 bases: TGTGCCAGCAGTTACGGGGACAGGGGGCAGACAGATACGCAGTATTTT.

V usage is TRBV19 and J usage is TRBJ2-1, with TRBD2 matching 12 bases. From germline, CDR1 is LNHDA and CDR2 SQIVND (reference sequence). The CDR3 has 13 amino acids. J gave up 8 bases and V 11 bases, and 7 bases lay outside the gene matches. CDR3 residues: CASRTSGNYEQFF. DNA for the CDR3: TGTGCCTCCAGGACTAGCGGGAACTATGAGCAGTTCTTC.

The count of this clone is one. The CDR3 region has the DNA TGCAGCGTCTTAAGCGGGGTCTCACCCGATACGCAGTATTTT. Translated, it gives CSVLSGVSPDTQYF. This rearrangement joins TRBV29-1 to TRBJ2-3; 7 nucleotides match TRBD2. Unmatched junction bases numbered 12, after V lost 6 bases and J lost 6 bases. CDR1 is SQVTM, CDR2 ANQGSEA, per germline. This CDR3 region has 14 residues.

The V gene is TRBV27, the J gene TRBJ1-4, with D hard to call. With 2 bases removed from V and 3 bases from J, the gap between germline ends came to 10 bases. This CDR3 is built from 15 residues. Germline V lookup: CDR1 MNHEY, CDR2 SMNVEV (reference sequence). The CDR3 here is CASSLNPRANEKLFF. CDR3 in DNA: TGTGCCAGCAGTTTAAACCCCCGGGCTAATGAAAAACTGTTTTTT.

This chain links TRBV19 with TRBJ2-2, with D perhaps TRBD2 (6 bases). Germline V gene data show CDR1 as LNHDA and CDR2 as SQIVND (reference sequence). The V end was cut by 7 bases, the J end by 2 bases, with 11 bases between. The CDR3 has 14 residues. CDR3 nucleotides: TGTGCCAGTACTACGGGACTTAACACCGGGGAGCTGTTTTTT. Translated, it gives CASTTGLNTGELFF. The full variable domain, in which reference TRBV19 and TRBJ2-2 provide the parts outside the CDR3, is DGGITQSPKYLFRKEGQNVTLSCEQNLNHDAMYWYRQDPGQGLRLIYYSQIVNDFQKGDIAEGYSVSREKKESFPLTVTSAQKNPTAFYLCASTTGLNTGELFFGEGSRLTVL.

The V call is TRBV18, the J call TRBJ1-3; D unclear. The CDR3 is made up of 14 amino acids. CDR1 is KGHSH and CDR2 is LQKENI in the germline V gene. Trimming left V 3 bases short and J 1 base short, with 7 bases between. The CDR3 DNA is TGTGCCAGCTCACCGCGGGATTCTGGAAACACCATATATTTT. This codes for CASSPRDSGNTIYF.

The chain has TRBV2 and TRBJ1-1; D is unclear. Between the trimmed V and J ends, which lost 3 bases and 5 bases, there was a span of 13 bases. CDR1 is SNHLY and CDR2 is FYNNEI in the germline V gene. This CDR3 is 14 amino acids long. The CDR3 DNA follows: TGTGCCAGCAGTGACGCGGGTTCTGCGACTGAAGCTTTCTTT. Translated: CASSDAGSATEAFF.

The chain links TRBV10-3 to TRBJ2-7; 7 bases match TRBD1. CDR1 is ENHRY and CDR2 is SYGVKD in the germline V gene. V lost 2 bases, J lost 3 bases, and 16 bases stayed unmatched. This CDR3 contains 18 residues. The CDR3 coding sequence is TGTGCCATCAGTGAGCCTACCCTAACGGGACAGAGCGACTACGAGCAGTACTTC. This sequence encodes CAISEPTLTGQSDYEQYF.

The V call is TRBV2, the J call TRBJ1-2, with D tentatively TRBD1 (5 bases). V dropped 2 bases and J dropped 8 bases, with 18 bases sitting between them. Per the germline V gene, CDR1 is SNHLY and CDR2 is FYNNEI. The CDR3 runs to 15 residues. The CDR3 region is CASSERRREGIGYTF. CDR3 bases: TGTGCCAGCAGTGAAAGGCGCAGGGAAGGTATAGGCTACACCTTC.

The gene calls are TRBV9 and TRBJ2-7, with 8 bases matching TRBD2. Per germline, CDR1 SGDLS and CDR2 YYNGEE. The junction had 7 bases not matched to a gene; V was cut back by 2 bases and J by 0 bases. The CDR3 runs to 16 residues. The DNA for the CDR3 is TGTGCCAGCAGCGTGGCACTAGCGGCGGGCTCCTACGAGCAGTACTTC. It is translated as CASSVALAAGSYEQYF.

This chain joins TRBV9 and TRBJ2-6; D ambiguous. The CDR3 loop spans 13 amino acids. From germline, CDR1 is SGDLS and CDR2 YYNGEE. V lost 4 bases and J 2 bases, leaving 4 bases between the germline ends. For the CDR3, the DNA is TGTGCCAGCAGCCCGGCTGGGGCCAACGTCCTGACTTTC. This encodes CASSPAGANVLTF.